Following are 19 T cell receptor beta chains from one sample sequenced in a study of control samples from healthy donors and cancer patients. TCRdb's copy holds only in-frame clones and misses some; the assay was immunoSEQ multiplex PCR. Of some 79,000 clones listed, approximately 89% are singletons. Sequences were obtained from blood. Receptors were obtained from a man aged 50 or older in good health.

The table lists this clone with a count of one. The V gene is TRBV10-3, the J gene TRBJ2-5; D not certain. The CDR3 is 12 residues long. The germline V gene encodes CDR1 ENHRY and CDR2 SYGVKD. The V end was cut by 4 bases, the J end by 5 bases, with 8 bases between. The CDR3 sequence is CAISASGETQYF. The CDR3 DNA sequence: TGTGCCATCAGTGCCTCTGGGGAGACCCAGTACTTC.

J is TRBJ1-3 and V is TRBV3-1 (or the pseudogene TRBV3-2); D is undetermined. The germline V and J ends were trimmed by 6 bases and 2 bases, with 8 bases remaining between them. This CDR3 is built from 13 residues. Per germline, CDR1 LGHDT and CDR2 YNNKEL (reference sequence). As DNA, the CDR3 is TGTGCCAGCAGTCCCCTGACTGGAAACACCATATATTTT. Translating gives CASSPLTGNTIYF.

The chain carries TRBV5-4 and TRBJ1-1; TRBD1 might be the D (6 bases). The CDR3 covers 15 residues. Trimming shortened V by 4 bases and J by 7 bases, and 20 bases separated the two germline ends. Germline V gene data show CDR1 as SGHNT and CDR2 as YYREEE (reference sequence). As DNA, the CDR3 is TGTGCCAGCAGCGAGGGCCTCGGGGGCAGGGGTGAAGCTTTCTTT. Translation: CASSEGLGGRGEAFF.

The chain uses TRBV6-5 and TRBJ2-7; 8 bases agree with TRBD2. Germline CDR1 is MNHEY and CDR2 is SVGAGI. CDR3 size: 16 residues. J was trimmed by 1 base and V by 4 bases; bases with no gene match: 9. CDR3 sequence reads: CASSSSSAGGSYEQYF. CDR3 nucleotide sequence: TGTGCCAGCAGTTCCTCCTCGGCGGGGGGTTCCTACGAGCAGTACTTC.

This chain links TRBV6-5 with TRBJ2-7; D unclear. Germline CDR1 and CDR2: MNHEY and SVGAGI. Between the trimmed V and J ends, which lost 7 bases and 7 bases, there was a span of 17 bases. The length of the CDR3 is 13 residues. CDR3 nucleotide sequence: TGTGCCAGCACCAAACGGCACTTAGGGGAGCAGTACTTC. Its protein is CASTKRHLGEQYF.

The CDR3 nucleotides read TGTGCCAGCGAAGGCTGGGGGGTTCCCTCGCAGTATTTT. Amino acids: CASEGWGVPSQYF. The chain employs TRBV3-1 (or the pseudogene TRBV3-2) and TRBJ2-3, with D tentatively TRBD2 (6 bases). CDR1 and CDR2 (germline): LGHDT, YNNKEL (reference sequence). The CDR3 sequence is 13 residues long. Deletions cut 8 bases from V and 10 bases from J, with 19 bases between.

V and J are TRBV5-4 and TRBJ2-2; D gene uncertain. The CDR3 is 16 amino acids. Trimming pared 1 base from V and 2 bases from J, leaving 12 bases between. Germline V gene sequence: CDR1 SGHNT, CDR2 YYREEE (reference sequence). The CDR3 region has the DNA TGTGCCAGCAGCTTGCGTGAGTCTCTTAACACCGGGGAGCTGTTTTTT. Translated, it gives CASSLRESLNTGELFF.

CDR3 residues: CASSEAGGRQFF. CDR3 in DNA: TGTGCCAGCAGTGAAGCGGGGGGGCGGCAGTTCTTC. The J gene is TRBJ2-1, the V gene TRBV6-1; D might be TRBD2 (7 bases). The CDR3 runs 12 residues. CDR1 MNHNS and CDR2 SASEGT come from the germline V gene. V gave up 0 bases and J gave up 12 bases, with 9 bases separating them.

The CDR3 loop reads CATSDRAGSGGKETQYF. The CDR3 coding sequence is TGTGCCACCAGTGATCGGGCTGGTAGCGGGGGCAAAGAGACCCAGTACTTC. The genes are TRBV24-1 and TRBJ2-5, with TRBD2 matching 9 bases. The CDR3 spans 17 residues. Germline assignment: CDR1 KGHDR and CDR2 SFDVKD. Trimming removed 3 bases from V and 3 bases from J; junction bases left unmatched: 10.

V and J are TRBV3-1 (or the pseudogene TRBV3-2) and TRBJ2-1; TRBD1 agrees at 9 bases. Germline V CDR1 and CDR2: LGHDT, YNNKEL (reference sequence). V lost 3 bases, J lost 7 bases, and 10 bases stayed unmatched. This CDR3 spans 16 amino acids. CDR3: CASSQLMGQGANEQFF. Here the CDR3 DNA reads TGTGCCAGCAGCCAGCTTATGGGACAGGGAGCGAATGAGCAGTTCTTC.

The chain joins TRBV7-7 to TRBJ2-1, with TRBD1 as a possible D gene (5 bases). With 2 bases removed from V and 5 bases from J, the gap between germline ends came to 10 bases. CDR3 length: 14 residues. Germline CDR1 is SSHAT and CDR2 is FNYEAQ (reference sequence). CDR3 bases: TGTGCCAGCAGCTTAACCCAGGGAAACAATGAGCAGTTCTTC. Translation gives CASSLTQGNNEQFF.

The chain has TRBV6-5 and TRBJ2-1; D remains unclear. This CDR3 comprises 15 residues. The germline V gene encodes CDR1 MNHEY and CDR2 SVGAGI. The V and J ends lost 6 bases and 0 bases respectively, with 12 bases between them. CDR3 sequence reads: CASSLGSSSYNEQFF. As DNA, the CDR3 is TGTGCCAGCAGCCTAGGTAGTAGCTCCTACAATGAGCAGTTCTTC.

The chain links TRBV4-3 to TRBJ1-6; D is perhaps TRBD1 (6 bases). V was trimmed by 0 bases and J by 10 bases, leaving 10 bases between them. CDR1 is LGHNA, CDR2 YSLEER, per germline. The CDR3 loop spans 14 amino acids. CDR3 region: CASSQDARGSPLHF. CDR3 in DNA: TGCGCCAGCAGCCAAGATGCCAGGGGATCACCCCTCCACTTT.

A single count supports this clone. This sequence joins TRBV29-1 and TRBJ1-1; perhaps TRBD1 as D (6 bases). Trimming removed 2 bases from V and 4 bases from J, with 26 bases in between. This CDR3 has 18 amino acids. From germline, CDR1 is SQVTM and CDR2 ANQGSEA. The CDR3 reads CSVETLAGSPRGVTEAFF. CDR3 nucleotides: TGCAGCGTTGAAACTCTTGCAGGATCCCCCAGGGGTGTCACTGAAGCTTTCTTT. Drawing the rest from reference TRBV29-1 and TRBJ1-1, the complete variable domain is SAVISQKPSRDICQRGTSLTIQCQVDSQVTMMFWYRQQPGQSLTLIATANQGSEATYESGFVIDKFPISRPNLTFSTLTVSNMSPEDSSIYLCSVETLAGSPRGVTEAFFGQGTRLTVV.

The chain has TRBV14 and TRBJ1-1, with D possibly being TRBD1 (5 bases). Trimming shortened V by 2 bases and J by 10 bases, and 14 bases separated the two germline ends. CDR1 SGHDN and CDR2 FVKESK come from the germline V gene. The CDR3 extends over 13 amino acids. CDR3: CASSQFQGSGAFF. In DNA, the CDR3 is TGTGCCAGCAGCCAATTTCAGGGTTCCGGAGCTTTCTTT.

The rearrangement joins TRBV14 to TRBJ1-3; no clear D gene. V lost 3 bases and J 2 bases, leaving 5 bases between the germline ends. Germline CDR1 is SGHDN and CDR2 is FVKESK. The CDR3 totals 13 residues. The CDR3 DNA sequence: TGTGCCAGCAGCCAGGGAGCTGGAAACACCATATATTTT. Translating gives CASSQGAGNTIYF.

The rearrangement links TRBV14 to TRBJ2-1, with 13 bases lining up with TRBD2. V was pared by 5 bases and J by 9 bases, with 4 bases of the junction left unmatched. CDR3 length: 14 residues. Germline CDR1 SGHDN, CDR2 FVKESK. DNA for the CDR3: TGTGCCAGCAGCTACGGGACTAGCGGGACTGAGCAGTTCTTC. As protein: CASSYGTSGTEQFF.

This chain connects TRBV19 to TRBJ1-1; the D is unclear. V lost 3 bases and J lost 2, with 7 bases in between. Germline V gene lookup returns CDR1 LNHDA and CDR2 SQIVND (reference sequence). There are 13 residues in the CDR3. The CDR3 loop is CASSMAPNTEAFF. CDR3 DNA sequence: TGTGCCAGTAGTATGGCCCCTAACACTGAAGCTTTCTTT.

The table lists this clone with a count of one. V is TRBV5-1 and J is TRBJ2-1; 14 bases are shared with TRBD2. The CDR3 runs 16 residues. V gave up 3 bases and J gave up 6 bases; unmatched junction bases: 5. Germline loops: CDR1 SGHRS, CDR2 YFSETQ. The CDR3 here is CASSWLTSGGANEQFF. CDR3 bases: TGCGCCAGCAGCTGGCTGACTAGCGGGGGGGCCAATGAGCAGTTCTTC.